This T cell receptor (beta chain) was identified during a study of control samples from healthy donors and cancer patients. There are a few counts of this clone. Assay: immunoSEQ multiplex PCR; the TCRdb copy retains only in-frame clones and omits some. The table records about 75,000 clones, more than 75% of them present only once. The V end was cut by 4 bases, the J end by 4 bases, with 11 bases between. The CDR3 runs 14 residues. Germline lookup yields CDR1 SNHLY and CDR2 FYNNEI. V gene TRBV2 combines with J gene TRBJ1-5, with TRBD1 as a possible D gene (5 bases). The TCR comes from a man in his fifties in good health. The material sequenced was blood. CDR3 loop: CASSGGELNQPQHF. The CDR3 DNA reads TGTGCCAGCAGTGGGGGGGAGCTAAATCAGCCCCAGCATTTT.